What follows describes a single T cell receptor beta chain. Its antigen remains unknown. The use of a sample-barcoded 5' primer and a J-beta primer mix characterized a second PCR of roughly 7 to 11 cycles. One entry per CDR3 protein, called by TCRdb with MiXCR from the 5' RACE reads. The data hold about 720,000 distinct CDR3 sequences, with around a quarter observed a single time. PBMCs, at least 6.5 million per sample, were isolated. Germline assignment: CDR1 LGHNA and CDR2 YSLEER. Trimming pared 0 bases from V and 0 bases from J, leaving 11 bases between. The CDR3 covers 16 residues. This sample is part of a study of blood T cells in healthy people across ages. Notes on the study in general: Significant beta diversity loss was already apparent by age roughly 43, declining roughly linearly.

This sample also appeared in a second study, on T cells of mothers and their children. From that study: Similar thymic selection effects on TCR recombination output appear in pairs, both related and unrelated.

The specimen was blood. J is TRBJ1-1 and V is TRBV4-3, with D maybe TRBD1 (5 bases). The receptor's source is a boy under 18 in good health. The CDR3 loop is CASSQDPQGMNTEAFF. The DNA for the CDR3 is TGCGCCAGCAGCCAAGATCCTCAGGGAATGAACACTGAAGCTTTCTTT.